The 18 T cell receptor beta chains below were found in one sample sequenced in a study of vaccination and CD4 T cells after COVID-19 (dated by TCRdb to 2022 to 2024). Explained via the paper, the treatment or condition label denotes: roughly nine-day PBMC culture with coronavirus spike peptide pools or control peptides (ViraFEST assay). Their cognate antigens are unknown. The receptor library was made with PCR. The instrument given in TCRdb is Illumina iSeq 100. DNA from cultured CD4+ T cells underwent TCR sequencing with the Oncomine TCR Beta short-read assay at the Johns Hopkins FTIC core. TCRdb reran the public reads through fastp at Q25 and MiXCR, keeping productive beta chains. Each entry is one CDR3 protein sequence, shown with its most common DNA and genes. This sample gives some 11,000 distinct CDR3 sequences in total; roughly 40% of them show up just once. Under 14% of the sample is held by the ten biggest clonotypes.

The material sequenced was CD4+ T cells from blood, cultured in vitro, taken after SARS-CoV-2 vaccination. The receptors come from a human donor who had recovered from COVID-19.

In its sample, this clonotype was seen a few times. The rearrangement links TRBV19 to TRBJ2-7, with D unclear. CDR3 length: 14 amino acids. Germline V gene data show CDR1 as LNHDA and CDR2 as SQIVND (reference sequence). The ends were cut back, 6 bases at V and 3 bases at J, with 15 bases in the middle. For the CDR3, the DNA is TGTGCCAGTAGGTACTCCCATAGGAACTACGAGCAGTACTTC. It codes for CASRYSHRNYEQYF.

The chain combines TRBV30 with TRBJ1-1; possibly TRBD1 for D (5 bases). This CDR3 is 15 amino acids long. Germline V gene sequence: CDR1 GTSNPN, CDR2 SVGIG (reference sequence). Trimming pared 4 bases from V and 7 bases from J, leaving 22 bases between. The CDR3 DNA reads TGTGCCTGGAATTATCCAGGGTCTCGCCGCGGTGAAGCTTTCTTT. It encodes CAWNYPGSRRGEAFF. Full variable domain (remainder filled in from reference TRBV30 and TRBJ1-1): SQTIHQWPATLVQPVGSPLSLECTVEGTSNPNLYWYRQAAGRGLQLLFYSVGIGQISSEVPQNLSASRPQDRQFILSSKKLLLSDSGFYLCAWNYPGSRRGEAFFGQGTRLTVV.

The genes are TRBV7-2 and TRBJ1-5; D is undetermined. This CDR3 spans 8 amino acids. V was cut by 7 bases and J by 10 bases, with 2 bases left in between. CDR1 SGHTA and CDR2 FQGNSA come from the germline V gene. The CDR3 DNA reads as TGTGCCAGCACCCCCCAGCATTTT. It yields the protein CASTPQHF. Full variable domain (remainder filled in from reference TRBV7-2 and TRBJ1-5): GAGVSQSPSNKVTEKGKDVELRCDPISGHTALYWYRQSLGQGLEFLIYFQGNSAPDKSGLPSDRFSAERTGGSVSTLTIQRTQQEDSAVYLCASTPQHFGDGTRLSIL.

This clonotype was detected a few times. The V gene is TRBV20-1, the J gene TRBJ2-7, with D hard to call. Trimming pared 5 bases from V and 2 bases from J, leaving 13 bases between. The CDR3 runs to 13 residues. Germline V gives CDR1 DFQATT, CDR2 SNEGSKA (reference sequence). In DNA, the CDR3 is TGCAGTGCTCTGTGGACCAGTCCCTACGAGCAGTACTTC. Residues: CSALWTSPYEQYF.

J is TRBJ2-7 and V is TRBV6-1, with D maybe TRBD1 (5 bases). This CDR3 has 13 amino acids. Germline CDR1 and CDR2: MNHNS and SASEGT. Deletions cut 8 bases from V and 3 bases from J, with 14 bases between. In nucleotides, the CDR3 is TGTGCCAGCCATGGGGCTCCCTTCTACGAGCAGTACTTC. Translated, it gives CASHGAPFYEQYF.

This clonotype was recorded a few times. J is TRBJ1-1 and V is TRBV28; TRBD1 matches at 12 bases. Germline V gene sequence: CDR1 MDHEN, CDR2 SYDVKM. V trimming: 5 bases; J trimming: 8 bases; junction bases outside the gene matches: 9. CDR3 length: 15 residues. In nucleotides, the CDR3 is TGTGCCAGCAGTGCACCGGGACAGGGGGCCGTGGAAGCTTTCTTT. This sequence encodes CASSAPGQGAVEAFF.

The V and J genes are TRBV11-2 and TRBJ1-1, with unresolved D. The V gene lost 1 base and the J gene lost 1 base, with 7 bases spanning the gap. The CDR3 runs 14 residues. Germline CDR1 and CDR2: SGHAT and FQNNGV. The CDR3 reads CASSLVAGNTEAFF. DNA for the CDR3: TGTGCCAGCAGCTTAGTTGCAGGGAACACTGAAGCTTTCTTT.

CDR3 coding DNA: TGTGCCAGCAGCCGTACGACAGCGGGAGGGGTCACCGGGGAGCTGTTTTTT. Translated: CASSRTTAGGVTGELFF. The chain has TRBV27 and TRBJ2-2, with TRBD2 identical over 10 bases. The CDR3 has 17 residues. The ends lost 6 bases at V and 4 bases at J; junction bases unmatched: 11. Per the germline V gene, CDR1 is MNHEY and CDR2 is SMNVEV (reference sequence).

DNA of the CDR3: TGTGCCAGCAACGACAGGGGGCGAGAGTTCTCCAATGAGCAGTTCTTC. As protein: CASNDRGREFSNEQFF. The chain is built from TRBV7-9 and TRBJ2-1, with 10 nucleotides matching TRBD1. CDR1 is SEHNR and CDR2 is FQNEAQ in the germline V gene (reference sequence). The length of the CDR3 is 16 residues. Germline trimming cut 7 bases from V and 6 bases from J; bases unmatched to any gene: 12.

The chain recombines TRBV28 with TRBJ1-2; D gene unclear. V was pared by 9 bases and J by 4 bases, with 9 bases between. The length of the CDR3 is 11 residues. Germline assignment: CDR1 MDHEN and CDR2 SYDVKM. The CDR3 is CASQGPYGYTF. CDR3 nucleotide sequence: TGTGCCAGTCAAGGGCCCTATGGCTACACCTTC.

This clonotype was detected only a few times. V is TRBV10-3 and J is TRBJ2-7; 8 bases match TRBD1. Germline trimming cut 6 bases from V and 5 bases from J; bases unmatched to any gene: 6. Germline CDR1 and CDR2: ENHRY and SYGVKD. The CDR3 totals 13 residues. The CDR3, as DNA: TGTGCCATCAGGGGGACAGGTCTCCACGAGCAGTACTTC. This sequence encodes CAIRGTGLHEQYF.

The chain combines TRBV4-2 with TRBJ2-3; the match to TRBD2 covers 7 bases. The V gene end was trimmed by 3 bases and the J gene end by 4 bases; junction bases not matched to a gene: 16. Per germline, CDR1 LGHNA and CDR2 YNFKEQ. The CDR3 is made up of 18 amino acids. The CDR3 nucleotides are TGTGCCAGCAGCCAGAGTTTAAGCGGGACGGTGATGGCAGATACGCAGTATTTT. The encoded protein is CASSQSLSGTVMADTQYF.

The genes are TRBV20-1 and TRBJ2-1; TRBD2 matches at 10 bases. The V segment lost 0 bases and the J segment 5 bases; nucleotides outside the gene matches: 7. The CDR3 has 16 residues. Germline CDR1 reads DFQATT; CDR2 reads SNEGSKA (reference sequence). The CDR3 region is CSARDPRTSGNNEQFF. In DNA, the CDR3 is TGCAGTGCTAGAGATCCCCGAACTAGCGGGAACAATGAGCAGTTCTTC.

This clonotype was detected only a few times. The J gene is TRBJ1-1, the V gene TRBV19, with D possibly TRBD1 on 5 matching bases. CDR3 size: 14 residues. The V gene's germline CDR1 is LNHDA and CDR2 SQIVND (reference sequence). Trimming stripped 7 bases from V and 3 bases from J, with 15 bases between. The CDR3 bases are TGTGCCAGTATTGGAGTTCTGGGGGACACTGAAGCTTTCTTT. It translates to CASIGVLGDTEAFF.

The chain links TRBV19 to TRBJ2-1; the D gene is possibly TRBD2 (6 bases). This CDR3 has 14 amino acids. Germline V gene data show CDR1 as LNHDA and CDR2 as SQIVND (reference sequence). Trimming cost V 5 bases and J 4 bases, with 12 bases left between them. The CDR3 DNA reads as TGTGCCAGTAGTGCCGGGACTTCATACAATGAGCAGTTCTTC. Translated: CASSAGTSYNEQFF.

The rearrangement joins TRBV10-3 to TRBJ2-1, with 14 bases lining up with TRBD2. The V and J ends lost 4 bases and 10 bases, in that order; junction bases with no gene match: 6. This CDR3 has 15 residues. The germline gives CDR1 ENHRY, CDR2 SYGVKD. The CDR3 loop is CAISGSGTSGREQFF. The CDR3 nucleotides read TGTGCCATCAGTGGGTCTGGGACTAGCGGGAGAGAGCAGTTCTTC.

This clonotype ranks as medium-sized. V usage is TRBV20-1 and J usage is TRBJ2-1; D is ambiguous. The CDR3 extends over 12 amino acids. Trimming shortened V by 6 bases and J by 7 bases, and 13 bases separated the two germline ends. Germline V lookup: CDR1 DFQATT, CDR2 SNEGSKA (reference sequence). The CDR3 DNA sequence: TGCAGTGCGTCCCCCTTTCAGAATGAGCAGTTCTTC. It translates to CSASPFQNEQFF.

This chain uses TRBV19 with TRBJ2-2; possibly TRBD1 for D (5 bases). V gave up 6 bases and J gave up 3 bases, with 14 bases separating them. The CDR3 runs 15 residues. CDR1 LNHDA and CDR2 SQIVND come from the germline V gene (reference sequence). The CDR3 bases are TGTGCCAGTAGGGCAGGGTTTTGGTACACCGGGGAGCTGTTTTTT. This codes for CASRAGFWYTGELFF.